These T cell receptor beta chains were read from a single sample in a study of graft-versus-host responses after intestinal transplantation. Some clones are missing from TCRdb's copy, which holds only in-frame ones; the method was immunoSEQ multiplex PCR. There are about 15,000 clones in the sample; more than 75% occur only once, and over 6.5% lies in the top ten. Sample: bone marrow, taken roughly 4 months after intestinal transplantation. The receptors stem from a human patient who received an intestinal transplant, so some T cells may come from the graft donor. CDR3s include the opening cysteine and the closing phenylalanine or tryptophan. D genes are given only for firm matches. Clone size is stated in some rows and not others, as once, few, many or a class when expanded.

>TRBV2|TRBJ2-7|NA|NA
CASSERNSAYEQYF
TGTGCCAGCAGTGAACGTAATTCGGCCTACGAGCAGTACTTC
>TRBV19|TRBJ2-7|NA|NA
CASSIFHLYEQYF
TGTGCCAGTAGTATCTTTCACCTCTACGAGCAGTACTTC
>TRBV15|TRBJ2-1|once|TRBD2
CATSRTRLAGYNEQFF
TGTGCCACCAGCAGGACCCGACTAGCGGGATACAATGAGCAGTTCTTC
>TRBV10-3|TRBJ2-3|NA|TRBD2
CAIRPSGRAEVMDTQYF
TGTGCCATCAGGCCGAGCGGGAGGGCCGAGGTAATGGATACGCAGTATTTT
>TRBV19|TRBJ2-7|NA|NA
CASSLTADYEQYF
TGTGCCAGTAGTTTGACAGCGGACTACGAGCAGTACTTC
>TRBV19|TRBJ1-1|NA|TRBD1
CASSLVFPGGEAFF
TGTGCCAGTAGCTTAGTTTTCCCAGGGGGCGAAGCTTTCTTT
>TRBV6-5|TRBJ1-4|NA|NA
CASSYSYGNEKLFF
TGTGCCAGCAGTTACTCGTACGGGAATGAAAAACTGTTTTTT
>TRBV27|TRBJ2-2|NA|NA
CAGRLRQANTGELFF
TGTGCCGGCAGGTTGAGACAGGCGAACACCGGGGAGCTGTTTTTT
>TRBV9|TRBJ2-7|NA|NA
CASSVLSGARNEQYF
TGTGCCAGCAGCGTGTTGTCGGGAGCCAGGAACGAGCAGTACTTC
>TRBV21-1|TRBJ1-6|NA|NA
CASGGEGNSPLHF
TGTGCCAGCGGAGGGGAAGGGAATTCACCCCTCCACTTT
>TRBV7-9|TRBJ2-2|NA|NA
CASSLYRGANTGELFF
TGTGCCAGCAGCTTATACCGGGGAGCTAACACCGGGGAGCTGTTTTTT
>TRBV4-1|TRBJ2-7|NA|TRBD2
CASSQRTSGSYEQYF
TGCGCCAGCAGCCAAAGGACTAGCGGCTCCTACGAGCAGTACTTC
>TRBV28|TRBJ2-2|NA|NA
CASSLGDIQAGELFF
TGTGCCAGCAGTTTGGGTGACATCCAAGCCGGGGAGCTGTTTTTT
>TRBV11-1|TRBJ1-1|NA|TRBD1
CASSRTGGGTEAFF
TGTGCCAGCAGTAGGACAGGGGGAGGCACTGAAGCTTTCTTT
>TRBV5-6|TRBJ1-1|once|NA
CASSRAREERLEAFF
TGTGCCAGCAGCCGAGCGAGGGAAGAAAGGCTTGAAGCTTTCTTT
>TRBV9|TRBJ2-6|NA|TRBD2
CASSLIGRDTGANVLTF
TGTGCCAGCAGCCTCATCGGGAGGGACACTGGGGCCAACGTCCTGACTTTC
>TRBV28|TRBJ1-3|NA|NA
CASTNRGPGTSGNTIYF
TGTGCCAGCACAAACCGGGGACCGGGGACTTCTGGAAACACCATATATTTT
>TRBV14|TRBJ2-1|NA|NA
CASSQHPGPPRNEQFF
TGTGCCAGCAGCCAGCATCCGGGACCCCCAAGGAATGAGCAGTTCTTC
>TRBV18|TRBJ1-4|NA|NA
CASSPATNEKLFF
TGTGCCAGCTCACCGGCAACTAATGAAAAACTGTTTTTT
>TRBV10-2|TRBJ2-3|NA|NA
CASSPRDRSTDTQYF
TGCGCCAGCAGCCCGCGGGACAGATCCACAGATACGCAGTATTTT
>TRBV5-6|TRBJ2-2|NA|TRBD2
CASSLGLAGNTGELFF
TGTGCCAGCAGCCTCGGACTAGCGGGAAACACCGGGGAGCTGTTTTTT
>TRBV5-1|TRBJ1-1|once|NA
CASSPSIINTEAFF
TGCGCCAGCAGCCCTTCGATCATAAACACTGAAGCTTTCTTT
>TRBV7-3|TRBJ2-2|NA|TRBD1
CASSFTAGQGNTGELFF
TGTGCCAGCAGCTTTACAGCCGGACAGGGGAACACCGGGGAGCTGTTTTTT
>TRBV28|TRBJ2-7|NA|NA
CASSLFHLGVVYF
TGTGCCAGCAGTTTATTTCATCTCGGGGTGGTGTACTTC
>TRBV27|TRBJ2-3|NA|TRBD2
CASSFEAGITDTQYF
TGTGCCAGCAGTTTCGAAGCGGGGATCACAGATACGCAGTATTTT
>TRBV2|TRBJ1-1|few|NA
CASRQGPNTEAFF
TGTGCCAGCAGACAGGGCCCAAACACTGAAGCTTTCTTT
>TRBV19|TRBJ2-7|NA|NA
CASSIVVGDRVYEQYF
TGTGCCAGTAGTATCGTGGTCGGGGATAGGGTATACGAGCAGTACTTC
>TRBV27|TRBJ2-5|few|NA
CASSLWRGETQYF
TGTGCCAGCAGTTTATGGAGGGGAGAGACCCAGTACTTC
>TRBV5-6|TRBJ1-1|NA|NA
CASSLVLDRSEAFF
TGTGCCAGCTCTCTGGTCCTAGATCGCTCTGAAGCTTTCTTT
>TRBV28|TRBJ2-2|NA|NA
CASSFGTNTGELFF
TGTGCCAGCAGTTTTGGCACGAACACCGGGGAGCTGTTTTTT
>TRBV19|TRBJ1-1|NA|TRBD1
CASSAAGTGGLNTEAFF
TGTGCCAGTAGTGCCGCCGGGACAGGGGGATTGAACACTGAAGCTTTCTTT
>TRBV21-1|TRBJ1-2|few|NA
CASSKGTGNYGYTF
TGTGCCAGCAGCAAAGGGACAGGGAACTATGGCTACACCTTC
>TRBV19|TRBJ1-2|few|NA
CASTPTGNPSGYTF
TGTGCCAGTACCCCAACAGGGAACCCAAGTGGCTACACCTTC
>TRBV7-3|TRBJ2-1|few|TRBD2
CASSLGFRSSGSLDSSYNEQFF
TGTGCCAGCAGCTTAGGTTTCCGGAGTAGCGGGAGTCTGGATTCCTCCTACAATGAGCAGTTCTTC
>TRBV7-5|TRBJ2-6|NA|NA
CARSARSRQSRANVLTF
TGTGCCAGAAGTGCTAGGAGTAGACAAAGTCGGGCCAACGTCCTGACTTTC
>TRBV7-9|TRBJ1-2|large|NA
CASSLAAFYGYTF
TGTGCCAGCAGCTTAGCAGCTTTCTATGGCTACACCTTC